The 20 T cell receptor beta chains in this list originate from one sample, sequenced in a study of blood T cell repertoires in COVID-19. The data were produced by immunoSEQ multiplex PCR, yet TCRdb's version contains in-frame clones alone and is incomplete. Among 200,000 to 250,000 clones, about 85% were seen once, and the ten largest hold roughly 10%. The specimen was peripheral blood. These receptors came from an elderly woman with COVID-19, enrolled during active disease.

J is TRBJ1-2 and V is TRBV5-6, with D tentatively TRBD1 (5 bases). This CDR3 has 13 amino acids. Germline CDR1 and CDR2: SGHDT and YYEEEE. Trimming cost V 4 bases and J 4 bases, with 11 bases left between them. The chain's CDR3 is CASSPGRGYGYTF. The CDR3 DNA follows: TGTGCCAGCAGCCCGGGGAGGGGCTATGGCTACACCTTC.

The chain is built from TRBV5-1 and TRBJ2-1; 8 bases align to TRBD2. The CDR3 sequence is 16 residues long. Germline-derived CDR1 and CDR2 are SGHRS and YFSETQ. The ends lost 5 bases at V and 5 bases at J; junction bases unmatched: 12. The CDR3 loop is CASRFGGGQNNNEQFF. In DNA, the CDR3 is TGCGCCAGCAGATTTGGCGGGGGGCAGAATAACAATGAGCAGTTCTTC.

This clone was recorded only once. This sequence joins TRBV11-3 and TRBJ2-5, with 14 bases matching TRBD2. The germline CDR1 and CDR2 sequences are SGHNT and YENEEA. V lost 1 base to trimming and J lost 1 base; unmatched junction nucleotides: 2. The CDR3 runs to 17 residues. The CDR3 DNA is TGTGCCAGCAGCTTAGGGACTAGCGGGGGGCGCCAAGAGACCCAGTACTTC. It yields the protein CASSLGTSGGRQETQYF.

The chain is built from TRBV29-1 and TRBJ2-2; 15 nucleotides match TRBD2. Germline assignment: CDR1 SQVTM and CDR2 ANQGSEA. CDR3 length: 16 residues. J was trimmed by 4 bases and V by 7 bases; bases with no gene match: 7. In nucleotides, the CDR3 is TGCAGCGCCAGGACTAGCGGGGGGGCTAGCACCGGGGAGCTGTTTTTT. Amino acids: CSARTSGGASTGELFF.

The rearrangement links TRBV6-4 to TRBJ1-6; no clear D gene. Trimming stripped 2 bases from V and 3 bases from J, with 5 bases between. The CDR3 has 14 residues. Germline assignment: CDR1 MRHNA and CDR2 SNTAGT. The CDR3 DNA reads as TGTGCCAGCAGTGACAGCCTCTATAATTCACCCCTCCACTTT. Protein sequence: CASSDSLYNSPLHF.

This clone is a singleton in its sample. The chain is built from TRBV6-5 and TRBJ1-6; 9 bases are shared with TRBD1. Germline CDR1 reads MNHEY; CDR2 reads SVGAGI. Trimming took 5 bases from V and 8 from J; bases not matched to a gene: 7. This CDR3 has 15 amino acids. The CDR3 loop reads CASSRLRQGDSPLHF. CDR3 sequence (DNA): TGTGCCAGCAGTCGCTTGAGACAGGGGGATTCACCCCTCCACTTT.

The chain recombines TRBV3-1 (or the pseudogene TRBV3-2) with TRBJ2-7; unclear D gene. The CDR3 is made up of 14 amino acids. The germline CDR1 and CDR2 sequences are LGHDT and YNNKEL (reference sequence). Trimming cost V 2 bases and J 0 bases, with 8 bases left between them. CDR3 sequence reads: CASSQSLGSYEQYV. The CDR3 coding sequence is TGTGCCAGCAGCCAATCTCTCGGCTCCTACGAGCAGTACGTC.

V usage is TRBV6-5 and J usage is TRBJ1-2, with TRBD1 matching 7 bases. V shed 5 bases and J 4 bases; nucleotides not matched to a gene: 4. CDR3 length equals 13 residues. CDR1 and CDR2 (germline): MNHEY, SVGAGI. CDR3 DNA sequence: TGTGCCAGCAGTAACCAGGGGGTCTATGGCTACACCTTC. It specifies CASSNQGVYGYTF.

A few counts support this clone. For the CDR3, the DNA is TGTGCCAGCAGGAGAGGGCTAGATAGCAATCAGCCCCAGCATTTT. Its translation: CASRRGLDSNQPQHF. The chain has TRBV27 and TRBJ1-5; no clear D. Germline lookup yields CDR1 MNHEY and CDR2 SMNVEV (reference sequence). V was shortened by 6 bases and J by 0 bases, with 12 bases between the two germline ends. The CDR3 contains 15 residues.

This clone was picked up many times. The J gene is TRBJ2-7, the V gene TRBV5-6; 8 bases agree with TRBD2. V shed 7 bases, J shed 6 bases, and the junction held 6 bases outside the gene matches. Germline CDR1 reads SGHDT; CDR2 reads YYEEEE. The CDR3 spans 12 residues. The CDR3 reads CASAGGSSEQYF. The CDR3 bases are TGTGCCAGCGCGGGGGGTTCGTCCGAGCAGTACTTC. Together with reference TRBV5-6 and TRBJ2-7, the CDR3 gives the full variable domain: DAGVTQSPTHLIKTRGQQVTLRCSPKSGHDTVSWYQQALGQGPQFIFQYYEEEERQRGNFPDRFSGHQFPNYSSELNVNALLLGDSALYLCASAGGSSEQYFGPGTRLTVT.

In the case of this clone: A junction boundary mismatches the germline segment, possibly from a read error. CDR3 sequence (DNA): TGTGCCAGCTGCCACGGGGGGGCCAACAATGAGCAGTTCTTC. Translated, it gives CASCHGGANNEQFF. The chain joins TRBV3-1 (or the pseudogene TRBV3-2) to TRBJ2-1, with 8 bases lining up with TRBD2. CDR1 and CDR2 (germline): LGHDT, YNNKEL (reference sequence). This CDR3 contains 14 residues.

The chain uses TRBV3-1 (or the pseudogene TRBV3-2) and TRBJ1-4; 11 nucleotides match TRBD1. Germline V gene data show CDR1 as LGHDT and CDR2 as YNNKEL (reference sequence). The ends lost 4 bases at V and 1 base at J; junction bases unmatched: 2. This CDR3 is 16 amino acids long. The CDR3 is CASSPGTGGTNEKLFF. The DNA of the CDR3 is TGTGCCAGCAGCCCCGGGACAGGGGGAACTAATGAAAAACTGTTTTTT.

The chain has TRBV5-1 and TRBJ2-6; 11 bases fit TRBD1. This CDR3 spans 18 amino acids. The V gene's germline CDR1 is SGHRS and CDR2 YFSETQ. The J segment lost 1 base and the V segment lost 4 bases, leaving 7 bases of the junction unmatched. The CDR3 sequence: CASSPGDRGFSGANVLTF. The CDR3 DNA follows: TGCGCCAGCAGCCCTGGGGACAGGGGGTTTTCTGGGGCCAACGTCCTGACTTTC.

This clone was seen only once. The chain recombines TRBV2 with TRBJ2-4; D call uncertain. The ends were cut back, 6 bases at V and 1 base at J, with 4 bases in the middle. Per the germline V gene, CDR1 is SNHLY and CDR2 is FYNNEI. CDR3 size: 12 residues. The chain's CDR3 is CASREAKNIQYF. The CDR3 DNA reads as TGTGCCAGCAGGGAGGCCAAAAACATTCAGTACTTC.

The rearrangement joins TRBV29-1 to TRBJ1-5; the D gene is possibly TRBD1 (5 bases). The CDR3 is 13 residues long. From germline, CDR1 is SQVTM and CDR2 ANQGSEA. Trimming shortened V by 4 bases and J by 5 bases, and 12 bases separated the two germline ends. CDR3 nucleotides: TGCAGCGTTGCCCCCGACAGCTATCAGCCCCAGCATTTT. This translates into CSVAPDSYQPQHF.

This clone turned up a few times. V usage is TRBV2 and J usage is TRBJ1-6, with D possibly TRBD1 on 5 matching bases. This CDR3 contains 15 residues. Germline V gives CDR1 SNHLY, CDR2 FYNNEI. Trimming cost V 7 bases and J 7 bases, with 17 bases left between them. CDR3 coding DNA: TGTGCCAGCATTCAAAACGGGGGAACGAATTCACCCCTCCACTTT. Protein sequence: CASIQNGGTNSPLHF.

CDR3 nucleotides: TGTGCCAGCAGTCCCTCAGCGCGAGTTGATAATTCACCCCTCCACTTT. It is translated as CASSPSARVDNSPLHF. V is TRBV28 and J is TRBJ1-6; D call uncertain. Trimming pared 5 bases from V and 5 bases from J, leaving 16 bases between. In germline, CDR1 is MDHEN, CDR2 SYDVKM. CDR3 size: 16 residues.

V and J are TRBV28 and TRBJ1-1; D is ambiguous. Germline values: CDR1 MDHEN, CDR2 SYDVKM. The ends were cut back, 4 bases at V and 10 bases at J, with 10 bases in the middle. The CDR3 covers 11 residues. DNA for the CDR3: TGTGCCAGCAGTTCAGAGGTAGTAGCTTTCTTT. This translates into CASSSEVVAFF.

The V gene is TRBV18, the J gene TRBJ1-6, with TRBD1 identical over 11 bases. The J segment lost 6 bases and the V segment lost 5 bases, leaving 6 bases of the junction unmatched. The CDR3 contains 16 residues. Germline CDR1 reads KGHSH; CDR2 reads LQKENI. The CDR3 region is CASSAQGTGGNSPLHF. DNA of the CDR3: TGTGCCAGCTCAGCTCAGGGGACAGGGGGTAATTCACCCCTCCACTTT.

The rearrangement links TRBV5-5 to TRBJ2-5; the D gene is possibly TRBD1 (6 bases). Deletions cut 0 bases from V and 5 bases from J, with 11 bases between. CDR1 and CDR2 (germline): SGHKS, YYEKEE (reference sequence). This CDR3 has 14 residues. The CDR3 here is CASSLGTVQETQYF. In DNA, the CDR3 is TGTGCCAGCAGCTTGGGGACAGTTCAGGAGACCCAGTACTTC.